This T cell receptor beta chain was documented in a study of T-cell memory formation after mild COVID-19. TCRdb re-called the 5' RACE reads through MiXCR, storing one row per CDR3 protein. The sample has approximately 350,000 distinct CDR3 sequences, over 25% seen once. The sample taken for sequencing was PBMCs or a T cell subset sorted from them (not recorded which). This sequence was found in an adult woman who had mild COVID-19 (a few samples of this study predate the infection). Cell type and time point are not known.

In nucleotides, the CDR3 is TGTGCCAGCAGACCAGGGTATGGGACTAGCGGGATTGGTGAGCAGTTCTTC. The encoded protein is CASRPGYGTSGIGEQFF. This chain joins TRBV7-8 and TRBJ2-1, with 13 bases fitting TRBD2. Germline V gene sequence: CDR1 SGHVS, CDR2 FQNEAQ. V lost 6 bases, J lost 9 bases, and 14 bases stayed unmatched. The CDR3 extends over 17 amino acids.